This paragraph reports one T cell receptor beta chain. The antigen is unknown. This CDR3 contains 15 residues. The germline CDR1 and CDR2 sequences are KGHSH and LQKENI. The V gene end was trimmed by 4 bases and the J gene end by 8 bases; junction bases not matched to a gene: 9. Profiled with immunoSEQ multiplex PCR; TCRdb holds only in-frame clones, not every one. Of roughly 38,000 clones listed, 65% to 80% are singletons. This entry belongs to a study of a mutant IDH1 vaccine in newly diagnosed glioma. Study at large: Males made up approximately 60% and females approximately 38% of treated patients, whose mean age was approximately 41 years. Earlier care involved radiotherapy, temozolomide, or both, and the majority received both. Study observations and caveats: Pseudoprogression seemed unlinked to shifts in top peripheral T cell clonotypes.

As to time point: week 23, last vaccination. Vaccination used 300 ug of mutant IDH1 20-mer peptide per dose, with topical imiquimod. This receptor was identified in a man aged 45-65 years with glioma. V usage is TRBV18 and J usage is TRBJ1-4; 8 nucleotides agree with TRBD1. Source: PBMCs, taken from a glioma patient whose treatment included an IDH1 peptide vaccine. CDR3 coding DNA: TGTGCCAGCTCACGTAATGGACAGGGAGGCGAAAAACTGTTTTTT. Its translation is CASSRNGQGGEKLFF.